The 4 T cell receptor beta chains below were found in one sample sequenced in a study of cytomegalovirus exposure and HLA in healthy donors. A multiplex PCR was run with 60 Vbeta primers and 13 Jbeta primers. Sequenced by immunoSEQ multiplex PCR; TCRdb stores in-frame clones only, minus some. The sample comprises about 120,000 clones, about 10% of which are singletons, and approximately 4.4% rests with the top ten. Sequenced: PBMCs. The origin of the receptors is a woman aged 18 to 35 in good health and CMV-seropositive.

This clone was counted a few times. The J gene is TRBJ2-6, the V gene TRBV2; no clear D gene. The CDR3 is 15 residues long. Trimming cost V 3 bases and J 2 bases, with 8 bases left between them. From germline, CDR1 is SNHLY and CDR2 FYNNEI. CDR3 residues: CASSDEPTGANVLTF. DNA of the CDR3: TGTGCCAGCAGTGATGAGCCAACTGGGGCCAACGTCCTGACTTTC. The variable domain in full, with the rest retrieved from reference TRBV2 and TRBJ2-6, is EPEVTQTPSHQVTQMGQEVILRCVPISNHLYFYWYRQILGQKVEFLVSFYNNEISEKSEIFDDQFSVERPDGSNFTLKIRSTKLEDSAMYFCASSDEPTGANVLTFGAGSRLTVL.

This sequence joins TRBV6-5 and TRBJ2-2; 9 nucleotides agree with TRBD2. V was pared by 6 bases and J by 4 bases, with 6 bases of the junction left unmatched. The CDR3 has 15 residues. Germline V gene data show CDR1 as MNHEY and CDR2 as SVGAGI. The CDR3: CASSRGGDITGELFF. The CDR3 nucleotides read TGTGCCAGCAGCCGCGGGGGGGATATCACCGGGGAGCTGTTTTTT.

This clone was observed a handful of times. CDR3 amino acids: CASSPRQGAGNEQFF. In DNA form, the CDR3 reads TGTGCCAGCAGCCCCCGACAGGGGGCAGGGAATGAGCAGTTCTTC. The rearrangement links TRBV9 to TRBJ2-1; 10 positions agree with TRBD1. The V and J ends lost 4 bases and 7 bases, in that order; junction bases with no gene match: 8. Germline assignment: CDR1 SGDLS and CDR2 YYNGEE. The CDR3 loop spans 15 amino acids. Using reference TRBV9 and TRBJ2-1 for the parts outside the CDR3, the full variable domain is DSGVTQTPKHLITATGQRVTLRCSPRSGDLSVYWYQQSLDQGLQFLIQYYNGEERAKGNILERFSAQQFPDLHSELNLSSLELGDSALYFCASSPRQGAGNEQFFGPGTRLTVL.

A note on this clone: Distinct nucleotide sequences in the sample also encode this CDR3. The chain employs TRBV4-1 and TRBJ2-7; possibly TRBD2 for D (5 bases). Trimming removed 4 bases from V and 2 bases from J, with 9 bases in between. This CDR3 has 13 amino acids. The germline V gene has CDR1 MGHRA and CDR2 YSYEKL. The CDR3 bases are TGCGCCAGCAGCCTCCCCGGGGCCTACGAGCAGTACTTC. It is translated as CASSLPGAYEQYF.